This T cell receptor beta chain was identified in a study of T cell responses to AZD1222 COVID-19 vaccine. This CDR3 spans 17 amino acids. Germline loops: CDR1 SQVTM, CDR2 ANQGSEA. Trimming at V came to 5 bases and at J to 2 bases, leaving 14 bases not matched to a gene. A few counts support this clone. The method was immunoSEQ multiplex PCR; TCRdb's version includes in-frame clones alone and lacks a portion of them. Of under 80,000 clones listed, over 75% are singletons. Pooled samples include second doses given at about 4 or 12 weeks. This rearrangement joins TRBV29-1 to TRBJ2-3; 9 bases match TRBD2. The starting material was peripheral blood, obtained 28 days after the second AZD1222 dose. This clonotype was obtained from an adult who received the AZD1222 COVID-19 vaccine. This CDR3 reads CSVFPSGNILSTDTQYF. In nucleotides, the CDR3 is TGCAGCGTTTTCCCTAGCGGGAATATTCTTTCCACAGATACGCAGTATTTT.